Below, 32 T cell receptor beta chains from the same sample are listed, as sequenced in a study of OX40 agonist ivuxolimab in advanced cancers. Generated by immunoSEQ multiplex PCR, the TCRdb table keeps only in-frame clones and is missing some. The data show about 66,000 clones, roughly four fifths seen once. The specimen was CD4+ or CD8+ T cells sorted from blood, collected in a trial of the OX40 agonist ivuxolimab. All receptors derive from an adult with an advanced solid tumor such as melanoma, head and neck, liver or kidney cancer.

The chain couples TRBV9 to TRBJ1-2; no firm D call. Trimming removed 0 bases from V and 6 bases from J, with 18 bases in between. Germline CDR1 is SGDLS and CDR2 is YYNGEE. The CDR3 runs 16 residues. CDR3 nucleotides: TGTGCCAGCAGCGTAGAGGCAGGAAGGGTGTATGATGGCTACACCTTC. Translating gives CASSVEAGRVYDGYTF.

The rearrangement links TRBV5-1 to TRBJ2-2; possible D gene TRBD1, 5 bases. Germline CDR1 and CDR2: SGHRS and YFSETQ. The CDR3 runs 13 residues. V gave up 1 base and J gave up 6 bases, with 7 bases separating them. For the CDR3, the DNA is TGCGCCAGCAGCTTGATGGGGCCCGGGGAGCTGTTTTTT. Its protein product is CASSLMGPGELFF.

CDR3 sequence: CASSPGGDQETQYF. CDR3 nucleotide sequence: TGCGCCAGCAGCCCGGGGGGAGACCAAGAGACCCAGTACTTC. The chain recombines TRBV5-1 with TRBJ2-5; 7 nucleotides line up with TRBD2. Germline V CDR1 and CDR2: SGHRS, YFSETQ. The length of the CDR3 is 14 residues. The J segment lost 0 bases and the V segment lost 4 bases, leaving 3 bases of the junction unmatched.

The chain carries TRBV4-1 and TRBJ1-1; a possible D gene is TRBD1 (5 bases). This CDR3 region has 14 residues. Germline CDR1 is MGHRA and CDR2 is YSYEKL. The germline V and J ends were trimmed by 1 base and 6 bases, with 12 bases remaining between them. CDR3 loop: CASSQVARASEAFF. The CDR3 coding sequence is TGCGCCAGCAGCCAAGTGGCCAGGGCCTCTGAAGCTTTCTTT.

The chain employs TRBV5-4 and TRBJ2-7; 9 bases are a match to TRBD2. CDR1 and CDR2 (germline): SGHNT, YYREEE (reference sequence). Trimming cost V 8 bases and J 5 bases; bases outside gene matches: 8. The CDR3 spans 13 residues. CDR3 nucleotides: TGTGCCAGTCGATCAGGCGGGGGGGACGAGCAGTACTTC. This gives the protein CASRSGGGDEQYF.

This chain connects TRBV7-2 to TRBJ2-7, with D unresolved. The V and J ends lost 5 bases and 7 bases respectively, with 9 bases between them. CDR3 length equals 11 residues. From germline, CDR1 is SGHTA and CDR2 FQGNSA. The DNA for the CDR3 is TGTGCCAGCAGCCCCGCCGGTGAGCAGTACTTC. Amino acids: CASSPAGEQYF.

This chain uses TRBV11-2 with TRBJ1-2; D is ambiguous. Germline CDR1 and CDR2: SGHAT and FQNNGV. Trimming removed 5 bases at V and 3 bases at J, with 10 bases between. This CDR3 region has 13 residues. CDR3 protein: CASSPRRDYGYTF. DNA of the CDR3: TGTGCCAGCAGCCCACGGCGCGACTATGGCTACACCTTC.

This chain links TRBV2 with TRBJ2-3; 13 bases are shared with TRBD2. Per germline, CDR1 SNHLY and CDR2 FYNNEI. Trimming took 5 bases from V and 5 from J; bases not matched to a gene: 4. The CDR3 length is 15 residues. The CDR3 bases are TGTGCCAGCAGTACTAGCGGGGGGGCAATAGATACGCAGTATTTT. This codes for CASSTSGGAIDTQYF.

The chain combines TRBV5-1 with TRBJ2-3, with D tentatively TRBD2 (6 bases). CDR3 size: 16 residues. V was clipped by 4 bases and J by 4 bases, with 19 bases between them. Germline lookup yields CDR1 SGHRS and CDR2 YFSETQ. CDR3 sequence reads: CASSRNGGVGADTQYF. For the CDR3, the DNA is TGCGCCAGCAGCCGTAACGGAGGGGTAGGCGCAGATACGCAGTATTTT.

The chain joins TRBV6-1 to TRBJ2-1; D is undetermined. The V gene's germline CDR1 is MNHNS and CDR2 SASEGT. The CDR3 has 14 residues. V lost 7 bases and J lost 3, with 13 bases in between. The CDR3 DNA is TGTGCCAGCACCTCGCCGTCGGTCTACAATGAGCAGTTCTTC. Its protein product is CASTSPSVYNEQFF.

The chain couples TRBV29-1 to TRBJ1-1, with a weak D call TRBD1 (5 bases). The CDR3 spans 12 residues. Trimming pared 3 bases from V and 3 bases from J, leaving 8 bases between. Germline CDR1 is SQVTM and CDR2 is ANQGSEA. CDR3: CSVDRVDTEAFF. The CDR3 nucleotides read TGCAGCGTTGACAGGGTGGACACTGAAGCTTTCTTT.

This clone was observed a few times. The chain uses TRBV28 and TRBJ1-2, with D uncertain. Germline lookup yields CDR1 MDHEN and CDR2 SYDVKM. The V and J ends lost 7 bases and 6 bases respectively, with 21 bases between them. The CDR3 totals 15 residues. The chain's CDR3 is CASTPAGRMLDGYTF. In DNA, the CDR3 is TGTGCCAGCACCCCGGCGGGGAGGATGTTGGATGGCTACACCTTC.

The rearrangement joins TRBV18 to TRBJ1-5; a weak D match, TRBD1 (6 bases). Trimming shortened V by 3 bases and J by 4 bases, and 13 bases separated the two germline ends. Germline V gene lookup returns CDR1 KGHSH and CDR2 LQKENI. CDR3 length: 15 amino acids. CDR3: CASSPAGHGNQPQHF. As DNA, the CDR3 is TGTGCCAGCTCACCCGCGGGACATGGAAATCAGCCCCAGCATTTT.

The chain couples TRBV6-1 to TRBJ1-2; no clear D. The CDR3 has 13 amino acids. The V end was cut by 4 bases, the J end by 2 bases, with 8 bases between. Germline assignment: CDR1 MNHNS and CDR2 SASEGT. CDR3 in DNA: TGTGCCAGCAGTGTGTTACGGAACTATGGCTACACCTTC. Amino acid sequence: CASSVLRNYGYTF.

The chain has TRBV7-9 and TRBJ1-1; D ambiguous. The V gene's germline CDR1 is SEHNR and CDR2 FQNEAQ (reference sequence). The CDR3 has 15 amino acids. V lost 5 bases and J lost 0, with 13 bases in between. This CDR3 is CASSPLGRVNTEAFF. In DNA, the CDR3 is TGTGCCAGCAGCCCCCTTGGGAGGGTGAACACTGAAGCTTTCTTT.

This clone was seen once. The chain uses TRBV5-5 and TRBJ2-5, with TRBD1 identical over 9 bases. The V segment lost 4 bases and the J segment 5 bases; nucleotides outside the gene matches: 9. CDR1 and CDR2 (germline): SGHKS, YYEKEE (reference sequence). The length of the CDR3 is 15 residues. CDR3 protein: CASSTPGTGSETQYF. Here the CDR3 DNA reads TGTGCCAGCAGCACCCCCGGGACAGGGTCGGAGACCCAGTACTTC.

The V call is TRBV18, the J call TRBJ1-1; D is undetermined. Trimming shortened V by 3 bases and J by 6 bases, and 23 bases separated the two germline ends. The CDR3 contains 17 residues. Germline values: CDR1 KGHSH, CDR2 LQKENI. CDR3 DNA: TGTGCCAGCTCACCCACTTCGTACGGGGATAAGATTCCTGAAGCTTTCTTT. It specifies CASSPTSYGDKIPEAFF.

The chain recombines TRBV7-2 with TRBJ2-7; D is possibly TRBD1 or TRBD2 (5 bases each). V lost 5 bases, J lost 4 bases, and 15 bases lay in between. The CDR3 has 14 residues. Germline CDR1 reads SGHTA; CDR2 reads FQGNSA. The CDR3 here is CASSPPPGRYEQYF. In DNA, the CDR3 is TGTGCCAGCAGCCCACCCCCGGGACGGTACGAGCAGTACTTC.

The V and J genes are TRBV28 and TRBJ1-2; unclear D gene. V was trimmed by 6 bases and J by 4 bases, leaving 27 bases between them. Germline CDR1 MDHEN, CDR2 SYDVKM. The CDR3 runs 18 residues. The CDR3 loop reads CASRPSPGGSPYRYGYTF. Here the CDR3 DNA reads TGTGCCAGCAGGCCCTCCCCGGGAGGGAGCCCCTACCGCTATGGCTACACCTTC.

The chain combines TRBV5-1 with TRBJ1-1, with TRBD1 identical over 8 bases. The CDR3 totals 14 residues. The V and J ends lost 3 bases and 1 base, in that order; junction bases with no gene match: 2. Germline V gene sequence: CDR1 SGHRS, CDR2 YFSETQ. The CDR3 loop reads CASSSGTGNTEAFF. The CDR3 DNA reads as TGCGCCAGCAGCTCGGGGACAGGGAACACTGAAGCTTTCTTT.

The chain couples TRBV27 to TRBJ1-3; D gene unclear. The CDR3 spans 14 residues. Germline CDR1 MNHEY, CDR2 SMNVEV (reference sequence). V was trimmed by 5 bases and J by 1 base, leaving 9 bases between them. The CDR3 loop is CASSPLNSGNTIYF. DNA of the CDR3: TGTGCCAGCAGTCCCCTTAATTCTGGAAACACCATATATTTT.

The chain uses TRBV15 and TRBJ1-4; the D gene is possibly TRBD1 (6 bases). The CDR3 is 16 amino acids. In germline, CDR1 is LNHNV, CDR2 YYDKDF (reference sequence). The V end lost 0 bases, the J end lost 5 bases, and 13 bases lay between the germline ends. The chain's CDR3 is CATSRDRQGSNEKLFF. The CDR3 DNA is TGTGCCACCAGCAGAGATCGGCAGGGGTCGAATGAAAAACTGTTTTTT.

The rearrangement links TRBV7-2 to TRBJ1-1, with D hard to call. V was cut by 5 bases and J by 6 bases, with 4 bases left in between. This CDR3 is built from 10 residues. Germline V gene data show CDR1 as SGHTA and CDR2 as FQGNSA. The CDR3 region is CASSPAEAFF. The CDR3 DNA sequence: TGTGCCAGCAGCCCAGCTGAAGCTTTCTTT.

The rearrangement uses TRBV6-1 and TRBJ2-3; tentatively, D is TRBD2 (7 bases). There are 19 residues in the CDR3. V was cut by 2 bases and J by 0 bases, with 21 bases left in between. Per the germline V gene, CDR1 is MNHNS and CDR2 is SASEGT. CDR3 residues: CASSEFQLGGGLSTDTQYF. The CDR3 DNA reads TGTGCCAGCAGTGAATTCCAATTGGGGGGGGGCCTCAGCACAGATACGCAGTATTTT.

This chain connects TRBV5-1 to TRBJ1-1; D possibly corresponds to TRBD1 (6 bases). This CDR3 spans 13 amino acids. With 5 bases removed from V and 1 base from J, the gap between germline ends came to 9 bases. Germline V gene lookup returns CDR1 SGHRS and CDR2 YFSETQ. This chain's CDR3 is CASRRTENTEAFF. DNA of the CDR3: TGCGCCAGCAGGAGGACAGAGAACACTGAAGCTTTCTTT.

J is TRBJ2-3 and V is TRBV18, with D perhaps TRBD1 (6 bases). The CDR3 runs to 16 residues. Trimming stripped 5 bases from V and 2 bases from J, with 17 bases between. The germline V gene has CDR1 KGHSH and CDR2 LQKENI. CDR3 sequence (DNA): TGTGCCAGCTCAATAATCGGGACACCAGACACAGATACGCAGTATTTT. This gives the protein CASSIIGTPDTDTQYF.

V is TRBV25-1 and J is TRBJ1-3; D uncertain. V lost 8 bases and J 0 bases, leaving 5 bases between the germline ends. The CDR3 length is 12 residues. Germline-derived CDR1 and CDR2 are MGHDK and SYGVNS. This chain's CDR3 is CASEASGNTIYF. In DNA form, the CDR3 reads TGTGCCAGCGAGGCCTCTGGAAACACCATATATTTT.

The V and J genes are TRBV7-8 and TRBJ1-5, with a tentative D call TRBD1 (5 bases). The germline CDR1 and CDR2 sequences are SGHVS and FQNEAQ. The length of the CDR3 is 17 residues. The V end was cut by 1 base, the J end by 0 bases, with 13 bases between. The CDR3 loop reads CASSLGGRGGSNQPQHF. The CDR3 nucleotides read TGTGCCAGCAGCTTAGGAGGGAGGGGCGGTAGCAATCAGCCCCAGCATTTT.

The chain has TRBV7-2 and TRBJ2-7; D might be TRBD2 (5 bases). V gave up 3 bases and J gave up 7 bases, with 19 bases separating them. The CDR3 length is 15 residues. Germline assignment: CDR1 SGHTA and CDR2 FQGNSA. DNA of the CDR3: TGTGCCAGCAGCTTTGGGCGGATCGGGATTGGAGAGCAGTACTTC. Protein sequence: CASSFGRIGIGEQYF.

This clone has a handful of counts. The chain has TRBV27 and TRBJ2-7; no clear D gene. Trimming left V 0 bases short and J 12 bases short, with 15 bases between. The CDR3 is 13 residues long. Germline-derived CDR1 and CDR2 are MNHEY and SMNVEV (reference sequence). In nucleotides, the CDR3 is TGTGCCAGCAGTTTATCGGGTGGGCTCGAAGGGTACTTC. Amino acids: CASSLSGGLEGYF.

This clone was counted between two and nine times. The V gene is TRBV9, the J gene TRBJ1-1; D uncertain. The germline CDR1 and CDR2 sequences are SGDLS and YYNGEE. Trimming took off 6 bases at V and 1 base at J, with 13 bases between the two ends. The CDR3 extends over 14 amino acids. CDR3 sequence (DNA): TGTGCCAGCAATCCCGGGTCGGAGAACACTGAAGCTTTCTTT. It specifies CASNPGSENTEAFF.

The rearrangement links TRBV6-5 to TRBJ1-2; D is undetermined. Germline V gene sequence: CDR1 MNHEY, CDR2 SVGAGI. CDR3 length: 14 residues. The V gene lost 4 bases and the J gene lost 3 bases, with 12 bases spanning the gap. The CDR3 is CASSFSRSDYGYTF. The CDR3 DNA reads as TGTGCCAGCAGTTTCTCTCGCAGTGACTATGGCTACACCTTC.